This section outlines one TCR beta chain sequence together with its context. Its antigen remains unidentified. This sample is part of a study of OX40 agonist ivuxolimab in advanced cancers. Across the study: Intravenous ivuxolimab at 0.01 to 10 mg/kg was given to patients every 2 weeks. A mean age of around 66 years, range about 20 to 79, was recorded, and about 83% were male. Notes on the study in general: By week 6 at 0.1 to 3.0 mg/kg, blood CD4+ and CD8+ T cells had expanded clonally.

TCRdb's copy holds only in-frame clones and misses some; the assay was immunoSEQ multiplex PCR. This table holds fewer than 45,000 clones, 74% found once. The CDR3 consists of 15 residues. The J segment lost 3 bases and the V segment lost 10 bases, leaving 5 bases of the junction unmatched. The germline V gene encodes CDR1 MDHEN and CDR2 SYDVKM. The clonotype was recovered from an adult with an advanced solid tumor such as melanoma, head and neck, liver or kidney cancer. The source was CD4+ or CD8+ T cells sorted from blood, collected in a trial of the OX40 agonist ivuxolimab. This rearrangement joins TRBV28 to TRBJ2-6, with TRBD1 matching 11 bases. The CDR3 DNA sequence: TGTGCCACTGGGACAGGGGGTAGTGGGGCCAACGTCCTGACTTTC. This translates into CATGTGGSGANVLTF.